Listed here are 17 T cell receptor beta chains from one sample, sequenced in a study of T cell responses to AZD1222 COVID-19 vaccine. Measured with immunoSEQ multiplex PCR; TCRdb has only the in-frame clones, and not every one. The profile covers about 170,000 clones, with 80% to 90% appearing a single time and approximately 6.9% taken by the ten largest. The source material was peripheral blood, sampled on day 0 of AZD1222 vaccination. The source is an adult in good health.

The chain recombines TRBV2 with TRBJ1-4; D might be TRBD1 (5 bases). This CDR3 contains 10 residues. Germline V lookup: CDR1 SNHLY, CDR2 FYNNEI. Trimming stripped 8 bases from V and 11 bases from J, with 9 bases between. The DNA of the CDR3 is TGTGCCAGCGGGGGGGGGAAACTGTTTTTT. It translates to CASGGGKLFF. Using reference TRBV2 and TRBJ1-4 for the parts outside the CDR3, the full variable domain is EPEVTQTPSHQVTQMGQEVILRCVPISNHLYFYWYRQILGQKVEFLVSFYNNEISEKSEIFDDQFSVERPDGSNFTLKIRSTKLEDSAMYFCASGGGKLFFGSGTQLSVL.

The J gene is TRBJ1-1, the V gene TRBV6-5; D is possibly TRBD1 (5 bases). Germline loops: CDR1 MNHEY, CDR2 SVGAGI. The ends were cut back, 6 bases at V and 4 bases at J, with 18 bases in the middle. There are 15 residues in the CDR3. The CDR3 DNA reads TGTGCCAGCAGCCCGGGAGGGGCATACGTCACTGAAGCTTTCTTT. Translated: CASSPGGAYVTEAFF.

The chain links TRBV19 to TRBJ1-2; 10 nucleotides line up with TRBD1. The CDR3 is 16 amino acids. Looked up from germline, CDR1 is LNHDA and CDR2 is SQIVND (reference sequence). Trimming removed 1 base from V and 1 base from J; junction bases left unmatched: 3. For the CDR3, the DNA is TGTGCCAGTAGTATAGCCGACAGGGGGCGTAACTATGGCTACACCTTC. Translating it yields CASSIADRGRNYGYTF.

This rearrangement joins TRBV5-1 to TRBJ2-3, with 7 bases aligning to TRBD2. Germline loops: CDR1 SGHRS, CDR2 YFSETQ. The CDR3 covers 15 residues. Losses at the gene ends were 0 bases for V and 2 bases for J; bases not matched to a gene: 3. CDR3 in amino acids: CASSLEGGPTDTQYF. Written as DNA, the CDR3 is TGCGCCAGCAGCTTGGAGGGAGGGCCCACAGATACGCAGTATTTT.

The chain is built from TRBV27 and TRBJ2-1; 11 bases are shared with TRBD2. The V and J ends lost 5 bases and 14 bases, in that order; junction bases with no gene match: 20. The CDR3 length is 17 residues. Germline loops: CDR1 MNHEY, CDR2 SMNVEV (reference sequence). CDR3 residues: CASSISGGASLSSREFF. In nucleotides, the CDR3 is TGTGCCAGCAGTATTAGCGGGGGGGCTTCGCTTTCATCGAGGGAGTTCTTC.

The J gene is TRBJ1-6, the V gene TRBV4-1, with D possibly matching TRBD1 (6 bases). The V and J ends lost 2 bases and 7 bases respectively, with 12 bases between them. The V gene's germline CDR1 is MGHRA and CDR2 YSYEKL. The CDR3 covers 15 residues. The CDR3 protein is CASSQRDTENSPLHF. CDR3 nucleotides: TGCGCCAGCAGCCAACGGGACACAGAAAATTCACCCCTCCACTTT.

V gene TRBV11-3 combines with J gene TRBJ1-1; no clear D. V lost 2 bases, J lost 4 bases, and 8 bases lay in between. Germline values: CDR1 SGHNT, CDR2 YENEEA. The CDR3 contains 13 residues. CDR3 nucleotides: TGTGCCAGCAGCTTAAAGGGATTCACTGAAGCTTTCTTT. Translation: CASSLKGFTEAFF.

The chain combines TRBV2 with TRBJ1-1; D unresolved. V shed 7 bases and J shed 4 bases, with 10 bases lying between them. Per the germline V gene, CDR1 is SNHLY and CDR2 is FYNNEI. CDR3 length equals 12 residues. CDR3 sequence: CASMEKGTEAFF. DNA of the CDR3: TGTGCCAGCATGGAGAAGGGCACTGAAGCTTTCTTT.

The chain carries TRBV7-3 and TRBJ1-2, with 7 nucleotides matching TRBD1. This CDR3 has 15 amino acids. V lost 2 bases to trimming and J lost 2 bases; unmatched junction nucleotides: 5. Germline V gives CDR1 SGHTA, CDR2 FQGTGA. CDR3 DNA sequence: TGTGCCAGCAGCTTAGGGCCAGGGGGAAACTATGGCTACACCTTC. It specifies CASSLGPGGNYGYTF. Full variable domain (remainder filled in from reference TRBV7-3 and TRBJ1-2): GAGVSQTPSNKVTEKGKYVELRCDPISGHTALYWYRQSLGQGPEFLIYFQGTGAADDSGLPNDRFFAVRPEGSVSTLKIQRTERGDSAVYLCASSLGPGGNYGYTFGSGTRLTVV.

The chain couples TRBV9 to TRBJ2-5, with D tentatively TRBD2 (5 bases). The CDR3 has 15 residues. The V and J ends lost 0 bases and 6 bases respectively, with 15 bases between them. The germline V gene encodes CDR1 SGDLS and CDR2 YYNGEE. The CDR3 nucleotides are TGTGCCAGCAGCGTAGCCTCCTCCGGCGGGCAGACCCAGTACTTC. Translation: CASSVASSGGQTQYF.

The gene calls are TRBV2 and TRBJ2-6; 7 bases match TRBD1. Germline V gene data show CDR1 as SNHLY and CDR2 as FYNNEI. The CDR3 covers 15 residues. J lost 3 bases, V lost 3 bases, and 2 bases had no gene match. CDR3 DNA sequence: TGTGCCAGCAGTGACCAGGGGGTTGGGGCCAACGTCCTGACTTTC. Translation gives CASSDQGVGANVLTF. The variable domain in full, completed from reference TRBV2 and TRBJ2-6, reads EPEVTQTPSHQVTQMGQEVILRCVPISNHLYFYWYRQILGQKVEFLVSFYNNEISEKSEIFDDQFSVERPDGSNFTLKIRSTKLEDSAMYFCASSDQGVGANVLTFGAGSRLTVL.

This clone was seen once. The chain has TRBV29-1 and TRBJ2-2, with 9 bases aligning to TRBD1. This CDR3 has 13 amino acids. Trimming at V came to 7 bases and at J to 3 bases, leaving 3 bases not matched to a gene. Germline CDR1 SQVTM, CDR2 ANQGSEA. The DNA of the CDR3 is TGCAGCGCGGACAGGGGTCACACCGGGGAGCTGTTTTTT. It codes for CSADRGHTGELFF.

The chain uses TRBV5-1 and TRBJ2-3, with TRBD2 matching 14 bases. The CDR3 has 17 amino acids. Germline CDR1 is SGHRS and CDR2 is YFSETQ. Unmatched junction bases numbered 3, after V lost 1 base and J lost 2 bases. The DNA for the CDR3 is TGCGCCAGCAGCTTGAGGACTAGCGGGGGGCCCACAGATACGCAGTATTTT. Translated: CASSLRTSGGPTDTQYF.

This chain links TRBV9 with TRBJ2-1; D remains unclear. The germline CDR1 and CDR2 sequences are SGDLS and YYNGEE. This CDR3 comprises 13 residues. Trimming removed 0 bases at V and 9 bases at J, with 10 bases between. The CDR3 DNA follows: TGTGCCAGCAGCGTAGACGCCCTGGGTGAGCAGTTCTTC. Protein product: CASSVDALGEQFF. Complete variable domain (other parts from reference TRBV9 and TRBJ2-1): DSGVTQTPKHLITATGQRVTLRCSPRSGDLSVYWYQQSLDQGLQFLIQYYNGEERAKGNILERFSAQQFPDLHSELNLSSLELGDSALYFCASSVDALGEQFFGPGTRLTVL.

This clone was recorded once. The chain joins TRBV7-3 to TRBJ2-3, with 9 bases lining up with TRBD2. CDR1 SGHTA and CDR2 FQGTGA come from the germline V gene. The CDR3 spans 16 residues. V lost 8 bases, J lost 1 base, and 10 bases stayed unmatched. The CDR3 spells CASSRRGGAGTDTQYF. CDR3 bases: TGTGCCAGCTCCCGGCGGGGGGGGGCTGGCACAGATACGCAGTATTTT.

The chain is built from TRBV9 and TRBJ1-4; 7 nucleotides agree with TRBD1. The germline V gene has CDR1 SGDLS and CDR2 YYNGEE. Germline trimming cut 3 bases from V and 5 bases from J; bases unmatched to any gene: 7. The CDR3 loop spans 15 amino acids. Here the CDR3 reads CASSARQGMNEKLFF. DNA of the CDR3: TGTGCCAGCAGCGCGCGACAGGGTATGAATGAAAAACTGTTTTTT.

The V call is TRBV5-5, the J call TRBJ2-7; TRBD1 might be the D (5 bases). The CDR3 runs to 13 residues. Germline V CDR1 and CDR2: SGHKS, YYEKEE (reference sequence). V was cut by 4 bases and J by 2 bases, with 10 bases left in between. CDR3 residues: CASSGGATYEQYF. In DNA form, the CDR3 reads TGTGCCAGCAGCGGTGGGGCCACCTACGAGCAGTACTTC.